A single sample gave rise to the 5 T cell receptor beta chains below, sequenced in a study of cytomegalovirus exposure and HLA in healthy donors. Primers included in the PCR were 60 Vbeta and 13 Jbeta primers. Libraries were prepared by immunoSEQ multiplex PCR; TCRdb keeps only in-frame clonotypes and omits some of them. This sample lists about 130,000 clones; its ten largest clones have approximately 1.8%. Sequencing was carried out using PBMCs. These receptor sequences come from a man aged 18 to 35 in good health and CMV-seronegative.

V is TRBV6-4 and J is TRBJ2-5, with 10 bases that match TRBD1. CDR1 and CDR2 (germline): MRHNA, SNTAGT. The J segment lost 5 bases and the V segment lost 6 bases, leaving 24 bases of the junction unmatched. This CDR3 is built from 20 residues. CDR3 sequence (DNA): TGTGCCAGCAGAGTCTCGGGACAGGGGACGCTCTCTAAGGGCCGGGAGACCCAGTACTTC. Amino acid sequence: CASRVSGQGTLSKGRETQYF.

The rearrangement uses TRBV7-9 and TRBJ2-1; D may be TRBD1 (6 bases). The V gene's germline CDR1 is SEHNR and CDR2 FQNEAQ (reference sequence). This CDR3 contains 15 residues. V lost 4 bases and J 9 bases, leaving 19 bases between the germline ends. As DNA, the CDR3 is TGTGCCAGCAGCTCGGGACAAATGATCTGGGGTGAGCAGTTCTTC. Translated, it gives CASSSGQMIWGEQFF.

This chain joins TRBV5-1 and TRBJ2-7; D remains unclear. This CDR3 region has 11 residues. Germline-derived CDR1 and CDR2 are SGHRS and YFSETQ. V dropped 4 bases and J dropped 1 base, with 3 bases sitting between them. Here the CDR3 DNA reads TGCGCCAGCAGCGTATCCTACGAGCAGTACTTC. It specifies CASSVSYEQYF.

The rearrangement uses TRBV5-4 and TRBJ2-7; TRBD1 agrees at 9 bases. The CDR3 is 14 residues long. After removal of 4 bases from V and 5 bases from J, the junction contained 7 bases not matched to a gene. The germline V gene has CDR1 SGHNT and CDR2 YYREEE (reference sequence). Here the CDR3 DNA reads TGTGCCAGCAGCGTGGGGACAGGGTGGGACGAGCAGTACTTC. Translated: CASSVGTGWDEQYF.

The chain uses TRBV28 and TRBJ1-1; D is unresolved. CDR1 and CDR2 (germline): MDHEN, SYDVKM. This CDR3 has 13 amino acids. Trimming shortened V by 6 bases and J by 1 base, and 9 bases separated the two germline ends. CDR3 DNA sequence: TGTGCCAGCAGCTCCCCCGGGAACACTGAAGCTTTCTTT. This translates into CASSSPGNTEAFF.